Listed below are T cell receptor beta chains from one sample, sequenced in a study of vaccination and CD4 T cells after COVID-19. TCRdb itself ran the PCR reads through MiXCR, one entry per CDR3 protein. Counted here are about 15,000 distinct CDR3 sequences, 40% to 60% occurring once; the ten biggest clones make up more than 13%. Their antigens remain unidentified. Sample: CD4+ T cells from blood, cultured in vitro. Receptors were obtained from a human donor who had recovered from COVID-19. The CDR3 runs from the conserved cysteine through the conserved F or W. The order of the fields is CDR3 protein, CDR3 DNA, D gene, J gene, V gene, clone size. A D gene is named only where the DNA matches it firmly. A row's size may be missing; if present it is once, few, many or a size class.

CASSSQGVKTSYEQYF	TGCGCCAGCAGCTCCCAGGGGGTAAAGACCTCCTACGAGCAGTACTTC	TRBD1	TRBJ2-7	TRBV5-1	.
CSARETGFSYNSPLHF	TGCAGTGCTAGAGAGACAGGGTTCTCCTATAATTCACCCCTCCACTTT	TRBD1	TRBJ1-6	TRBV20-1	.
CAWSRQVGVDQPQHF	TGTGCCTGGAGCCGGCAGGTTGGGGTCGATCAGCCCCAGCATTTT	.	TRBJ1-5	TRBV30	.
CASSPTGSVIYEQYF	TGTGCCAGCAGCCCCACGGGGAGCGTGATCTACGAGCAGTACTTC	.	TRBJ2-7	TRBV7-2	.
CASSHLAVSRTQYF	TGCGCCAGCAGCCATTTGGCGGTCAGCCGAACCCAGTATTTT	.	TRBJ2-3	TRBV4-1	few
CSAPWPKNIQYF	TGCAGTGCTCCTTGGCCAAAAAACATTCAGTACTTC	.	TRBJ2-4	TRBV20-1	.
CASSLGGGLSQPQHF	TGTGCCAGCAGTTTAGGGGGGGGCTTAAGTCAGCCCCAGCATTTT	.	TRBJ1-5	TRBV12-3/TRBV12-4	.
CASSLDGRIGGTEAFF	TGTGCCAGCAGCTTAGATGGGAGAATAGGGGGCACTGAAGCTTTCTTT	.	TRBJ1-1	TRBV7-9	few
CASRSPGTVYEQYF	TGTGCCAGCAGGAGTCCGGGGACAGTCTACGAGCAGTACTTC	TRBD1	TRBJ2-7	TRBV6-2/TRBV6-3	few
CSASGPYEQYF	TGCAGTGCTAGCGGGCCCTACGAGCAGTACTTC	.	TRBJ2-7	TRBV20-1	few
CASSPLRGALTGELFF	TGTGCCAGCAGCCCTCTCCGGGGGGCGCTCACCGGGGAGCTGTTTTTT	.	TRBJ2-2	TRBV7-9	.
CASGKTSGSETQYF	TGTGCCAGTGGAAAGACTAGCGGGAGTGAGACCCAGTACTTC	TRBD2	TRBJ2-5	TRBV19	.
CASSSSARTSYEQYF	TGTGCCAGCAGTAGTTCGGCCAGGACTTCCTACGAGCAGTACTTC	.	TRBJ2-7	TRBV25-1	.
CATSEDLATEQYF	TGTGCCACCAGCGAGGACCTGGCTACCGAGCAGTACTTC	.	TRBJ2-7	TRBV24-1	.
CASSAGTSGVVDTQYF	TGTGCCAGCAGTGCCGGGACTAGCGGGGTTGTGGATACGCAGTATTTT	TRBD2	TRBJ2-3	TRBV6-1	.
CASSYGQVPYEQYF	TGTGCCAGCAGTTACGGTCAGGTACCCTACGAGCAGTACTTC	.	TRBJ2-7	TRBV6-5	.
CASSPRGRREGYNEQFF	TGTGCCAGCAGCCCACGAGGGAGGCGGGAGGGATACAATGAGCAGTTCTTC	TRBD2	TRBJ2-1	TRBV11-3	.
CAISDRDVLNYGYTF	TGTGCCATCAGCGACAGGGACGTCCTTAACTATGGCTACACCTTC	TRBD1	TRBJ1-2	TRBV10-3	.
CASSIGQINQPQHF	TGTGCCAGCAGCATAGGACAGATCAATCAGCCCCAGCATTTT	.	TRBJ1-5	TRBV7-9	.
CATSRDPSAPYEQYF	TGTGCCACCAGCAGAGACCCGTCCGCCCCCTACGAGCAGTACTTC	.	TRBJ2-7	TRBV15	.
CASSLVRGNYGYTF	TGTGCCAGCAGCTTAGTGCGGGGGAACTATGGCTACACCTTC	.	TRBJ1-2	TRBV11-2	.